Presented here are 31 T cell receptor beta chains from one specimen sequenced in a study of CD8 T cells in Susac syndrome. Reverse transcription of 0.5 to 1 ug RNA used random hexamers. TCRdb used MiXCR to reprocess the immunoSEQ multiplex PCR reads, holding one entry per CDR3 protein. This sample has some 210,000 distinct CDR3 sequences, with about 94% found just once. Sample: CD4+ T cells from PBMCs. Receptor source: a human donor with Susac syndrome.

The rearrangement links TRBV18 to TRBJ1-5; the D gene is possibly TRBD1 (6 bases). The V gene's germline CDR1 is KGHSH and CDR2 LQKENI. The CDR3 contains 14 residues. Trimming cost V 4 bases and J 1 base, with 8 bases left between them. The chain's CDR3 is CASSRGQSNQPQHF. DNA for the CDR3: TGTGCCAGCTCACGCGGACAGAGCAATCAGCCCCAGCATTTT.

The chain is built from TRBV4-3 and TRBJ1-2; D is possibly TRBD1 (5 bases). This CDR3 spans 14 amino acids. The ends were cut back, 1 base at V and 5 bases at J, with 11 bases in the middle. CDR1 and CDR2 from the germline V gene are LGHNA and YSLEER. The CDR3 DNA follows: TGCGCCAGCAGCCAAGTGGGGGGAAGTTATGGCTACACCTTC. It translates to CASSQVGGSYGYTF.

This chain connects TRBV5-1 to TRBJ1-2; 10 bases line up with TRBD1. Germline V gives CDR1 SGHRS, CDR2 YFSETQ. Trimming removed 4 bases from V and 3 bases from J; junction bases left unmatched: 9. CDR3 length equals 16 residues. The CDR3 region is CASSNGDRGADYGYTF. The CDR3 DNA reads TGCGCCAGCAGCAACGGGGACAGGGGCGCGGACTATGGCTACACCTTC.

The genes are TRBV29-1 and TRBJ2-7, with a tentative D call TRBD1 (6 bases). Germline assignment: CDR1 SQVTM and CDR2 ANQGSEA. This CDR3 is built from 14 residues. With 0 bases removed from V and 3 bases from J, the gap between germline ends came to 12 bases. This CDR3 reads CSVEDNRVGYEQYF. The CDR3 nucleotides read TGCAGCGTTGAAGATAACAGGGTTGGCTACGAGCAGTACTTC.

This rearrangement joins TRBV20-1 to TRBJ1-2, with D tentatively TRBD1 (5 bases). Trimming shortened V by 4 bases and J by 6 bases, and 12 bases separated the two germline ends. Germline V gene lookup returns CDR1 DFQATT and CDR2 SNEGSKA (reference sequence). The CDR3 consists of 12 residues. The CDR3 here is CSAITGFDGYTF. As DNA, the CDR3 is TGCAGTGCTATAACAGGTTTCGATGGCTACACCTTC.

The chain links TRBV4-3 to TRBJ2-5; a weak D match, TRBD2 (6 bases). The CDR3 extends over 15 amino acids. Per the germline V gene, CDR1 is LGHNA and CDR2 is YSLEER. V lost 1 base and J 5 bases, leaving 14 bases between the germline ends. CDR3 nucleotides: TGCGCCAGCAGCCAAGCAAGGACTATTACGGAGACCCAGTACTTC. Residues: CASSQARTITETQYF.

The CDR3 here is CAAGLAGFTDTQYF. In DNA, the CDR3 is TGTGCCGCCGGGCTAGCGGGGTTCACAGATACGCAGTATTTT. The chain has TRBV6-5 and TRBJ2-3; 9 positions match TRBD2. Germline CDR1 is MNHEY and CDR2 is SVGAGI. The junction had 8 bases not matched to a gene; V was cut back by 11 bases and J by 2 bases. CDR3 length: 14 amino acids.

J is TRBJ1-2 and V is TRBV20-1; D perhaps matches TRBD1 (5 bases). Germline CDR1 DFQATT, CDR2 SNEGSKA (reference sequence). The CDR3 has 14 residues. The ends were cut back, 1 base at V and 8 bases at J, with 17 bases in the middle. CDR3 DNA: TGCAGTGCTAGAGGACAGCCCTCCCGGGGCGGCTACACCTTC. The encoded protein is CSARGQPSRGGYTF.

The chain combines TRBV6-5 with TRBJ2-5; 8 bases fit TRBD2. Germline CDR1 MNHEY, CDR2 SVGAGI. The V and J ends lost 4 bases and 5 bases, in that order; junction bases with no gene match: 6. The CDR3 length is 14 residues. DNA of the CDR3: TGTGCCAGCAGTTCAGGACTAGCAAAGGAGACCCAGTACTTC. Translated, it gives CASSSGLAKETQYF.

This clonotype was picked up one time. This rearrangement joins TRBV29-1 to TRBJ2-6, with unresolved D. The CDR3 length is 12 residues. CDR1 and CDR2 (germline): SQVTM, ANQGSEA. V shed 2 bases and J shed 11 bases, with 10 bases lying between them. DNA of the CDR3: TGCAGCGTTGAAACGGGCCTCGACGTCCTGACTTTC. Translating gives CSVETGLDVLTF.

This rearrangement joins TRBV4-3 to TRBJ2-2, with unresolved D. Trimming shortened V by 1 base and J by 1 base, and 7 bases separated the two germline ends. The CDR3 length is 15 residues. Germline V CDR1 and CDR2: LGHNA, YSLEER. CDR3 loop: CASSQVSGNTGELFF. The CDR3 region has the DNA TGCGCCAGCAGCCAAGTGTCCGGGAACACCGGGGAGCTGTTTTTT.

The CDR3 sequence: CAISGNRDYEQYF. As DNA, the CDR3 is TGTGCCATCAGTGGTAACAGGGACTACGAGCAGTACTTC. The rearrangement joins TRBV10-3 to TRBJ2-7, with a tentative D call TRBD1 (6 bases). Between the trimmed V and J ends, which lost 4 bases and 3 bases, there was a span of 10 bases. CDR3 length: 13 amino acids. Per germline, CDR1 ENHRY and CDR2 SYGVKD.

CDR3 residues: CSARPDTGSTEAFF. The CDR3 DNA reads as TGCAGTGCTAGACCCGATACAGGGTCCACTGAAGCTTTCTTT. The genes are TRBV20-1 and TRBJ1-1; weak D call: TRBD1 (6 bases). CDR3 size: 14 residues. V was pared by 2 bases and J by 4 bases, with 14 bases between. The germline gives CDR1 DFQATT, CDR2 SNEGSKA (reference sequence).

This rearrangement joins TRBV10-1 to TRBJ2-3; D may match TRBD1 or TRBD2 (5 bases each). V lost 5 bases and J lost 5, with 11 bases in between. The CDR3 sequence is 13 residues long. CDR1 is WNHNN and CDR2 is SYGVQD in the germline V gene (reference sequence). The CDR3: CASSRDVEDTQYF. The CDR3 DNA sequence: TGCGCCAGCAGTAGGGACGTAGAAGATACGCAGTATTTT.

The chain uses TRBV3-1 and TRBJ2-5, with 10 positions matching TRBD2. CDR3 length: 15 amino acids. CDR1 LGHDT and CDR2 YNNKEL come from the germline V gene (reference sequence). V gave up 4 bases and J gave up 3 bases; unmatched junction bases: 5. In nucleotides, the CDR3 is TGTGCCAGCAGCCTTCCGAGCGGGGGGGAAGAGACCCAGTACTTC. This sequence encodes CASSLPSGGEETQYF.

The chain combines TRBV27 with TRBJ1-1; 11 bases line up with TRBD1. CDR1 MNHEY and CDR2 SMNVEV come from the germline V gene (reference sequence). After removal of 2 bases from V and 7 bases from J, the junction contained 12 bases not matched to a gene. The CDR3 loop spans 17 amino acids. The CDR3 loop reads CASSLNRVQDRGHEAFF. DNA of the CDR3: TGTGCCAGCAGTTTAAATAGGGTTCAGGACAGGGGGCATGAAGCTTTCTTT.

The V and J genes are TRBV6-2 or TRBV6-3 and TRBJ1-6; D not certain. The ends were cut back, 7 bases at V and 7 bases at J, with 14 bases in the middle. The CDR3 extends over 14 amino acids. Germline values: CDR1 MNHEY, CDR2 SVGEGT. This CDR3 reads CASKNRVINSPLHF. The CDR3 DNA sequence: TGTGCCAGCAAAAATAGGGTGATCAATTCACCCCTCCACTTT.

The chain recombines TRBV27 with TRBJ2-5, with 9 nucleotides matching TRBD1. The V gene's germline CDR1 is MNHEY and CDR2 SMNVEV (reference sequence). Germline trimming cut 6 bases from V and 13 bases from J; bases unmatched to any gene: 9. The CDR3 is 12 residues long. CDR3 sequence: CASSREGTGPYF. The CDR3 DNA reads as TGTGCCAGCAGCCGAGAGGGGACAGGGCCGTACTTC.

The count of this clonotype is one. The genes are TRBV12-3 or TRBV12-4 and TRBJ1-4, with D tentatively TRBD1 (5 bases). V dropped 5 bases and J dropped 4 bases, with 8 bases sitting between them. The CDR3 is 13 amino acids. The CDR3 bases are TGTGCCAGCAGTCGAGGGGTTAATGAAAAACTGTTTTTT. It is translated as CASSRGVNEKLFF.

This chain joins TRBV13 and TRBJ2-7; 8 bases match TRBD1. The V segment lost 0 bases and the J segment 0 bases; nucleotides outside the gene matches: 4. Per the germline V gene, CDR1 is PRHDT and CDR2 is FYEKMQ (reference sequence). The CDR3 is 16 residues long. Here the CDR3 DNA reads TGTGCCAGCAGCTTAGGCCGGGACAGGAGCTCCTACGAGCAGTACTTC. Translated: CASSLGRDRSSYEQYF. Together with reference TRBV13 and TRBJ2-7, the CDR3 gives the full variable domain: AAGVIQSPRHLIKEKRETATLKCYPIPRHDTVYWYQQGPGQDPQFLISFYEKMQSDKGSIPDRFSAQQFSDYHSELNMSSLELGDSALYFCASSLGRDRSSYEQYFGPGTRLTVT.

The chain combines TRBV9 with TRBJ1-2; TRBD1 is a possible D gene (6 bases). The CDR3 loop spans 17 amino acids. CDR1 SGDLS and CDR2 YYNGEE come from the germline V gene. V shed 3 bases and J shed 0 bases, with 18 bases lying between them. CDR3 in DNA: TGTGCCAGCAGCGCGGCTCCAAGGTGGGGGCCTAACTATGGCTACACCTTC. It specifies CASSAAPRWGPNYGYTF.

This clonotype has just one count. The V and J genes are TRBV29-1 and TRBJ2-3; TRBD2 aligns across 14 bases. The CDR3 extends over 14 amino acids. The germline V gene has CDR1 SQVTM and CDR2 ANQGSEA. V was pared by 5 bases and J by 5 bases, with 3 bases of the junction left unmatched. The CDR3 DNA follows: TGCAGCGTTACCGGGACTAGCGGGGGAGATACGCAGTATTTT. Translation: CSVTGTSGGDTQYF.

CDR3 DNA sequence: TGTGCCAGCACCCTCAGTCTGGCTCAAACTAACTATGGCTACACCTTC. Translated: CASTLSLAQTNYGYTF. The chain carries TRBV5-4 and TRBJ1-2; D uncertain. V shed 6 bases and J shed 0 bases, with 18 bases lying between them. This CDR3 has 16 residues. The V gene's germline CDR1 is SGHNT and CDR2 YYREEE (reference sequence).

The CDR3 here is CSAQDGVGTYEQYF. The CDR3 DNA reads as TGCAGTGCCCAGGACGGGGTAGGGACCTACGAGCAGTACTTC. J is TRBJ2-7 and V is TRBV20-1, with D tentatively TRBD2 (5 bases). V gave up 6 bases and J gave up 2 bases, with 17 bases separating them. Germline V gene data show CDR1 as DFQATT and CDR2 as SNEGSKA (reference sequence). This CDR3 is built from 14 residues.

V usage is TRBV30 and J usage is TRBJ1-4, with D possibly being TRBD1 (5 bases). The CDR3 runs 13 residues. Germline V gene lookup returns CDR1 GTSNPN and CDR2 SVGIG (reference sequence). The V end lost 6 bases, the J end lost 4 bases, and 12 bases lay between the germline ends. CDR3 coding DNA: TGTGCCTGTAAGGGACCAGATAATGAAAAACTGTTTTTT. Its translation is CACKGPDNEKLFF.

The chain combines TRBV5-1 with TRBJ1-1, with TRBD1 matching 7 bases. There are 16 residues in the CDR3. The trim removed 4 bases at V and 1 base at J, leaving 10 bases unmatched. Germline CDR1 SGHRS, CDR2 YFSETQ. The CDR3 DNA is TGCGCCAGCAGCCCCGCTATCGGGACAGAGAACACTGAAGCTTTCTTT. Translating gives CASSPAIGTENTEAFF.

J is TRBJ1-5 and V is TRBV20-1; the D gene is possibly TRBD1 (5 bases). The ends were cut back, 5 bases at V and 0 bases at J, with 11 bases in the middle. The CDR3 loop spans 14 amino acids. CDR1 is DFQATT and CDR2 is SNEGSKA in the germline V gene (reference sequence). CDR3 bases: TGCAGTGCTGGGGGGGGAGGTAGCAATCAGCCCCAGCATTTT. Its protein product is CSAGGGGSNQPQHF.

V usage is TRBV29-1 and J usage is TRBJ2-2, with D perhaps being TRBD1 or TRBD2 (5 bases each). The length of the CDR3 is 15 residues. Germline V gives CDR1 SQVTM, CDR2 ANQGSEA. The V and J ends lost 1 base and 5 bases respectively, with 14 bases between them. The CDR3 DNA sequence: TGCAGCGTTGAAGGGAGGCAGGGCTCAACCGGGGAGCTGTTTTTT. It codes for CSVEGRQGSTGELFF.

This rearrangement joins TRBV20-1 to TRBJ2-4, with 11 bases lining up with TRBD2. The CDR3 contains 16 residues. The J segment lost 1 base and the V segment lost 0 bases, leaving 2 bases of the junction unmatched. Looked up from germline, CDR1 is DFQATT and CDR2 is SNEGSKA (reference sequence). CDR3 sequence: CSARDRLAGAKNIQYF. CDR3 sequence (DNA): TGCAGTGCTAGAGATCGACTAGCGGGGGCCAAAAACATTCAGTACTTC.

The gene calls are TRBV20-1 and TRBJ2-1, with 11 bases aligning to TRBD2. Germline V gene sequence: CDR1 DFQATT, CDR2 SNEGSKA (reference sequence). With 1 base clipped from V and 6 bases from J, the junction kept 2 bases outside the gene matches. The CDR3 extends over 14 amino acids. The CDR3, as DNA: TGCAGTGCTAGAGTTAGCGGGGGGGCCAATGAGCAGTTCTTC. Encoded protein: CSARVSGGANEQFF.

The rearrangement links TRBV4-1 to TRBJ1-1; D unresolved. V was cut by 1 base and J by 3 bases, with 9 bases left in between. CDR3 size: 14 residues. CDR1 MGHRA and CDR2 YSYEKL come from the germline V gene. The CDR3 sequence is CASSQAQRDTEAFF. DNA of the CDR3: TGCGCCAGCAGCCAAGCACAAAGGGACACTGAAGCTTTCTTT.